The 20 T cell receptor beta chains listed next were all sequenced from one sample in a study of T-cell memory formation after mild COVID-19. Via MiXCR, TCRdb re-called the 5' RACE reads, giving one row per CDR3 protein. The sample includes tens of thousands of distinct CDR3 sequences, about 13% of them seen just once. Input material: PBMCs or a T cell subset sorted from them (not recorded which). The receptor source for this set is an adult woman who had mild COVID-19 (a few samples of this study predate the infection). Cell type and time point are not known.

This clonotype was counted a single time. This chain links TRBV20-1 with TRBJ2-7; D might be TRBD1 or TRBD2, each matching 5 bases. CDR1 DFQATT and CDR2 SNEGSKA come from the germline V gene (reference sequence). V was shortened by 5 bases and J by 1 base, with 21 bases between the two germline ends. This CDR3 contains 16 residues. The CDR3 region is CSASTLRGSLSYEQYF. The CDR3 DNA sequence: TGCAGTGCTTCCACGCTGAGGGGCAGCTTATCCTACGAGCAGTACTTC.

The chain is built from TRBV7-9 and TRBJ1-1; D uncertain. V lost 2 bases, J lost 0 bases, and 16 bases lay in between. The germline CDR1 and CDR2 sequences are SEHNR and FQNEAQ (reference sequence). The CDR3 has 17 amino acids. CDR3 protein: CASSLSSGFYMNTEAFF. The CDR3 nucleotides read TGTGCCAGCAGCTTATCCTCAGGTTTTTACATGAACACTGAAGCTTTCTTT.

This clonotype was detected only a few times. The chain employs TRBV27 and TRBJ2-1; D is unresolved. Germline-derived CDR1 and CDR2 are MNHEY and SMNVEV (reference sequence). The CDR3 runs 19 residues. The V end lost 2 bases, the J end lost 8 bases, and 28 bases lay between the germline ends. The CDR3 DNA reads TGTGCCAGCAGTTTACTTACCTTAACCCTAAGATCGGCCTCCCATGAGCAGTTCTTC. This translates into CASSLLTLTLRSASHEQFF.

There are a few counts of this clonotype. The chain couples TRBV7-8 to TRBJ2-5; TRBD2 agrees at 8 bases. The V gene's germline CDR1 is SGHVS and CDR2 FQNEAQ. Losses at the gene ends were 3 bases for V and 1 base for J; bases not matched to a gene: 7. The CDR3 has 16 amino acids. The DNA of the CDR3 is TGTGCCAGCAGCTTTTTCTTACTAGCGGCCCAAGAGACCCAGTACTTC. Its protein product is CASSFFLLAAQETQYF.

The V gene is TRBV27, the J gene TRBJ2-1; 8 bases line up with TRBD2. V dropped 5 bases and J dropped 5; count of bases not matched to a gene: 8. CDR1 MNHEY and CDR2 SMNVEV come from the germline V gene (reference sequence). The CDR3 runs 15 residues. CDR3 in DNA: TGTGCCAGCAGTCCCGATAGGACTAGCCACAATGAGCAGTTCTTC. Translated, it gives CASSPDRTSHNEQFF.

The chain combines TRBV7-2 with TRBJ2-7; 7 bases align to TRBD2. The CDR3 consists of 15 residues. Germline V gene sequence: CDR1 SGHTA, CDR2 FQGNSA. V was clipped by 5 bases and J by 4 bases; unmatched bases: 11. The DNA of the CDR3 is TGTGCCAGCAGCCAAGCGGGCCGGGGGGTATACGAGCAGTACTTC. It translates to CASSQAGRGVYEQYF.

This rearrangement joins TRBV6-4 to TRBJ2-2; D is possibly TRBD2 (6 bases). The CDR3 loop spans 13 amino acids. The germline V gene has CDR1 MRHNA and CDR2 SNTAGT. The V end lost 3 bases, the J end lost 6 bases, and 8 bases lay between the germline ends. CDR3 nucleotide sequence: TGTGCCAGCAGTGAAGGAGGGGCCGGGGAGCTGTTTTTT. It is translated as CASSEGGAGELFF.

The sample holds many counts of this clonotype. V and J are TRBV7-8 and TRBJ2-3, with 8 bases identical to TRBD2. Per germline, CDR1 SGHVS and CDR2 FQNEAQ. The trim removed 3 bases at V and 5 bases at J, leaving 4 bases unmatched. This CDR3 contains 14 residues. CDR3 nucleotide sequence: TGTGCCAGCAGCTTTTGGCGGGAGGAAGATACGCAGTATTTT. It translates to CASSFWREEDTQYF.

The rearrangement links TRBV24-1 to TRBJ2-5, with D perhaps TRBD1 (5 bases). The CDR3 has 15 residues. V lost 2 bases and J lost 1, with 10 bases in between. In germline, CDR1 is KGHDR, CDR2 SFDVKD. CDR3 amino acids: CATSDSTALQETQYF. CDR3 sequence (DNA): TGTGCCACCAGTGATTCGACAGCCCTCCAAGAGACCCAGTACTTC.

In this sample, this clonotype turned up a few times. The chain carries TRBV9 and TRBJ1-4; D is uncertain. This CDR3 is 16 amino acids long. Trimming left V 4 bases short and J 7 bases short, with 20 bases between. Germline V gene data show CDR1 as SGDLS and CDR2 as YYNGEE. CDR3 protein: CASSPSGSEWGEKLFF. In nucleotides, the CDR3 is TGTGCCAGCAGCCCCTCCGGATCAGAGTGGGGTGAAAAACTGTTTTTT.

The chain joins TRBV7-6 to TRBJ2-1, with 7 bases fitting TRBD1. The germline V gene has CDR1 SGHVS and CDR2 FNYEAQ. Unmatched junction bases numbered 3, after V lost 1 base and J lost 3 bases. The CDR3 runs 15 residues. The CDR3 DNA is TGTGCCAGCAGCTTAGGACAGGGAAACTACAATGAGCAGTTCTTC. It encodes CASSLGQGNYNEQFF.

The chain recombines TRBV15 with TRBJ1-6; D is uncertain. The CDR3 extends over 16 amino acids. Germline V lookup: CDR1 LNHNV, CDR2 YYDKDF (reference sequence). V dropped 3 bases and J dropped 1 base, with 10 bases sitting between them. The CDR3 DNA reads as TGTGCCACCAGCAGTGGGCGGCCTTCCTATAATTCACCCCTCCACTTT. This encodes CATSSGRPSYNSPLHF.

This clonotype turned up a few times. This chain uses TRBV7-9 with TRBJ1-1, with TRBD1 as a possible D gene (6 bases). The CDR3 is 13 residues long. V was shortened by 5 bases and J by 10 bases, with 17 bases between the two germline ends. CDR1 and CDR2 from the germline V gene are SEHNR and FQNEAQ (reference sequence). The CDR3 region is CASSNPDRAGAFF. CDR3 sequence (DNA): TGTGCCAGCAGCAACCCGGACAGAGCGGGAGCTTTCTTT.

The chain uses TRBV7-2 and TRBJ2-1; D not certain. Germline V CDR1 and CDR2: SGHTA, FQGNSA. V lost 0 bases and J 6 bases, leaving 6 bases between the germline ends. This CDR3 spans 13 amino acids. The CDR3 DNA follows: TGTGCCAGCAGCTTAGCGGATGGCAATGAGCAGTTCTTC. Translating it yields CASSLADGNEQFF.

This clonotype appeared many times. The rearrangement links TRBV7-3 to TRBJ2-1, with D perhaps TRBD2 (6 bases). Trimming removed 0 bases from V and 9 bases from J, with 18 bases in between. In germline, CDR1 is SGHTA, CDR2 FQGTGA. The CDR3 has 16 amino acids. The DNA for the CDR3 is TGTGCCAGCAGCTTAACCAGGCGGGACCCTACTGGTGAGCAGTTCTTC. Protein sequence: CASSLTRRDPTGEQFF. The variable domain in full, with the rest retrieved from reference TRBV7-3 and TRBJ2-1, is GAGVSQTPSNKVTEKGKYVELRCDPISGHTALYWYRQSLGQGPEFLIYFQGTGAADDSGLPNDRFFAVRPEGSVSTLKIQRTERGDSAVYLCASSLTRRDPTGEQFFGPGTRLTVL.

The rearrangement joins TRBV7-9 to TRBJ2-1; no clear D. The CDR3 length is 16 residues. Per the germline V gene, CDR1 is SEHNR and CDR2 is FQNEAQ (reference sequence). V lost 5 bases, J lost 2 bases, and 16 bases lay in between. CDR3: CASSPEVGFTYNEQFF. CDR3 DNA sequence: TGTGCCAGCAGCCCCGAGGTAGGGTTCACCTACAATGAGCAGTTCTTC.

The chain carries TRBV6-1 and TRBJ2-7, with D possibly being TRBD1 or TRBD2 (6 bases each). The V gene's germline CDR1 is MNHNS and CDR2 SASEGT. Between the trimmed V and J ends, which lost 5 bases and 0 bases, there was a span of 14 bases. The CDR3 runs 15 residues. CDR3 protein: CASSYRDFGSYEQYF. CDR3 coding DNA: TGTGCCAGCAGTTACAGGGACTTTGGCTCCTACGAGCAGTACTTC.

This clonotype has only one observation. A much larger clone is a single base away; this may be a read error. The chain links TRBV7-2 to TRBJ2-2, with D unclear. V lost 2 bases, J lost 6 bases, and 4 bases lay in between. Germline assignment: CDR1 SGHTA and CDR2 FQGNSA. The CDR3 is made up of 12 amino acids. CDR3 nucleotides: TGTGCCAGCAGCTTATCGGCCGGGGAGCTGTTTTTT. The encoded protein is CASSLSAGELFF.

This clonotype was seen only a few times. J is TRBJ2-2 and V is TRBV9; possibly TRBD2 for D (6 bases). The CDR3 sequence is 17 residues long. Trimming pared 0 bases from V and 6 bases from J, leaving 18 bases between. From germline, CDR1 is SGDLS and CDR2 YYNGEE. CDR3 in amino acids: CASSVGPHRERAGELFF. The CDR3 DNA follows: TGTGCCAGCAGCGTAGGCCCTCATCGGGAGCGGGCCGGGGAGCTGTTTTTT.

Many counts were recorded for this clonotype. The chain uses TRBV6-6 and TRBJ2-2; no definite D call. Deletions cut 2 bases from V and 5 bases from J, with 12 bases between. The CDR3 is 15 amino acids. CDR1 is MNHNY, CDR2 SVGAGI, per germline (reference sequence). CDR3 sequence: CASSYVGSETGELFF. The DNA for the CDR3 is TGTGCCAGCAGTTACGTCGGTTCCGAAACCGGGGAGCTGTTTTTT.